This entry lists 14 T cell receptor beta chains sequenced from one sample in a study of T cells in Graves' hyperthyroidism and ophthalmopathy. TCR beta CDR3 regions were amplified from RNA transcripts. An initial round of RT-PCR targeting the TCR CDR3 relied on the HTBI primer set. TCRdb independently ran MiXCR on the multiplex PCR reads; one entry per CDR3 protein. The sample has roughly 800,000 distinct CDR3 sequences, 35% to 40% seen once. Sequencing used blood. The receptors were gathered from a young man with Graves' hyperthyroidism.

There are a few counts of this clonotype. J is TRBJ1-6 and V is TRBV10-2; D ambiguous. V shed 1 base and J shed 10 bases, with 14 bases lying between them. Germline CDR1 WSHSY, CDR2 SAAADI. The CDR3 extends over 15 amino acids. CDR3 nucleotide sequence: TGCGCCAGCAGTGAGTTTGCTGGGGTTGACTCACCCCTCCACTTT. Translated, it gives CASSEFAGVDSPLHF.

V gene TRBV5-4 combines with J gene TRBJ2-7, with D unresolved. CDR3 size: 15 residues. Germline V CDR1 and CDR2: SGHNT, YYREEE (reference sequence). Trimming removed 1 base at V and 3 bases at J, with 14 bases between. The CDR3 loop is CASSLYGPLDYEQYF. As DNA, the CDR3 is TGTGCCAGCAGCTTGTACGGACCTCTAGACTACGAGCAGTACTTC.

The chain uses TRBV7-6 and TRBJ2-2, with a weak D call TRBD2 (6 bases). This CDR3 spans 15 amino acids. Germline CDR1 and CDR2: SGHVS and FNYEAQ. The V end lost 4 bases, the J end lost 0 bases, and 9 bases lay between the germline ends. The CDR3 spells CASSSGLPNTGELFF. CDR3 sequence (DNA): TGTGCCAGCAGCTCGGGACTCCCGAACACCGGGGAGCTGTTTTTT.

This clonotype was seen at least ten times. The junction does not match germline at one end; this may be a read error. This sequence joins TRBV24-1 and TRBJ2-7; TRBD1 agrees at 9 bases. The CDR3 is 12 amino acids. Germline V CDR1 and CDR2: KGHDR, SFDVKD. The CDR3 loop reads CATSDRGQGAHF. The CDR3 bases are TGTGCCACCAGTGACAGGGGACAGGGAGCCCACTTC.

The sample holds a few counts of this clonotype. J is TRBJ1-4 and V is TRBV20-1; no clear D gene. The CDR3 is 14 amino acids. CDR1 is DFQATT and CDR2 is SNEGSKA in the germline V gene (reference sequence). V was clipped by 0 bases and J by 6 bases, with 11 bases between them. The CDR3 DNA reads as TGCAGTGCTAGAGATGCCCGCCGGGATGAAAAACTGTTTTTT. Amino acids: CSARDARRDEKLFF.

In this sample, this clonotype turned up a few times. This sequence joins TRBV10-3 and TRBJ2-5, with 13 bases aligning to TRBD2. CDR1 ENHRY and CDR2 SYGVKD come from the germline V gene. The junction had 12 bases not matched to a gene; V was cut back by 6 bases and J by 5 bases. The CDR3 has 17 residues. The CDR3 region has the DNA TGTGCCATCAGCTCCACTGCCGGGACTAGCGGGACGGAGACCCAGTACTTC. It translates to CAISSTAGTSGTETQYF.

Of note for this clonotype: Being one base from a much bigger clone, this may be a read error. The V and J genes are TRBV15 and TRBJ2-5, with D unresolved. This CDR3 comprises 16 residues. The germline CDR1 and CDR2 sequences are LNHNV and YYDKDF (reference sequence). The CDR3 loop is CATSRDRPEYQETRYF. DNA for the CDR3: TGTGCCACCAGCAGAGATAGGCCTGAGTACCAAGAGACCCGGTACTTC. The full variable domain, in which reference TRBV15 and TRBJ2-5 provide the parts outside the CDR3, is DAMVIQNPRYQVTQFGKPVTLSCSQTLNHNVMYWYQQKSSQAPKLLFHYYDKDFNNEADTPDNFQSRRPNTSFCFLDIRSPGLGDTAMYLCATSRDRPEYQETRYFGPGTRLLVL.

This clonotype was found many times. This CDR3 is CASSQGTTGNQPQHF. CDR3 nucleotide sequence: TGTGCCAGCAGCCAGGGGACAACCGGCAATCAGCCCCAGCATTTT. J is TRBJ1-5 and V is TRBV7-8, with a weak D call TRBD1 (6 bases). With 5 bases removed from V and 2 bases from J, the gap between germline ends came to 13 bases. In germline, CDR1 is SGHVS, CDR2 FQNEAQ. This CDR3 has 15 amino acids.

This clonotype was counted at least ten times. The J gene is TRBJ1-1, the V gene TRBV10-3, with D perhaps TRBD1 (5 bases). Trimming took 2 bases from V and 0 from J, leaving 7 bases between them. The CDR3 consists of 14 residues. Germline V gives CDR1 ENHRY, CDR2 SYGVKD. The CDR3 DNA is TGTGCCATCAGTGAGAACAGGCTGAACACTGAAGCTTTCTTT. Residues: CAISENRLNTEAFF.

V and J are TRBV7-3 and TRBJ1-1; D is undetermined. The CDR3 extends over 14 amino acids. Between the trimmed V and J ends, which lost 3 bases and 5 bases, there was a span of 13 bases. CDR1 and CDR2 (germline): SGHTA, FQGTGA. The CDR3 DNA is TGTGCCAGCAGCTTGGATTACAGAGGGACTGAAGCTTTCTTT. It is translated as CASSLDYRGTEAFF.

This clonotype showed up many times. This chain connects TRBV20-1 to TRBJ1-1, with 7 bases aligning to TRBD1. V was pared by 6 bases and J by 5 bases, with 9 bases of the junction left unmatched. Germline V gene data show CDR1 as DFQATT and CDR2 as SNEGSKA (reference sequence). There are 13 residues in the CDR3. DNA for the CDR3: TGCAGTGCCGCCAAAGGGACAGCGACTGAAGCTTTCTTT. This translates into CSAAKGTATEAFF.

The gene calls are TRBV12-3 or TRBV12-4 and TRBJ2-7, with D perhaps matching TRBD2 (5 bases). Trimming shortened V by 4 bases and J by 5 bases, and 15 bases separated the two germline ends. The CDR3 has 14 residues. CDR3 protein: CASSSYGMTDEQYF. Written as DNA, the CDR3 is TGTGCCAGCAGTTCTTACGGGATGACGGACGAGCAGTACTTC.

This clonotype has at least ten counts. The V gene is TRBV20-1, the J gene TRBJ2-7; 9 nucleotides align to TRBD2. J lost 5 bases, V lost 2 bases, and 1 base had no gene match. This CDR3 is 12 amino acids long. Germline CDR1 reads DFQATT; CDR2 reads SNEGSKA (reference sequence). CDR3 sequence: CSARLAGNEQYF. In nucleotides, the CDR3 is TGCAGTGCTAGACTAGCGGGAAACGAGCAGTACTTC.

This clonotype was seen a handful of times. The rearrangement joins TRBV7-2 to TRBJ2-5; perhaps D is TRBD1 or TRBD2 (6 bases each). V lost 4 bases to trimming and J lost 5 bases, with 14 bases between them. This CDR3 is built from 14 residues. Germline CDR1 SGHTA, CDR2 FQGNSA. The CDR3 loop reads CASSSDGGLETQYF. CDR3 DNA sequence: TGTGCCAGCAGCTCCGACGGGGGCTTGGAGACCCAGTACTTC.